Sequencing of this T cell receptor (beta chain) was carried out in a study of patients and donors after allogeneic stem cell transplantation. Germline CDR1 reads MNHEY; CDR2 reads SVGAGI. The CDR3 spans 15 residues. Trimming shortened V by 2 bases and J by 1 base, and 6 bases separated the two germline ends. TCRdb ran MiXCR on the RT-PCR reads and lists one entry per CDR3 protein. The data show about 4,200 distinct CDR3 sequences, 15% to 20% seen once. This clonotype was picked up a small number of times. The genes are TRBV6-5 and TRBJ2-6; TRBD2 is a possible D gene (5 bases). The source of this sequence is a human donor who was either an allogeneic HSCT recipient or a stem cell or donor lymphocyte infusion donor (not recorded which). It is not recorded whose cells these are; they may come from a transplant donor. What was sequenced was blood, either unsorted or a sorted T cell fraction (not recorded which). This CDR3 reads CASSYEGSGANVLTF. In nucleotides, the CDR3 is TGTGCCAGCAGTTACGAGGGATCTGGGGCCAACGTCCTGACTTTC.